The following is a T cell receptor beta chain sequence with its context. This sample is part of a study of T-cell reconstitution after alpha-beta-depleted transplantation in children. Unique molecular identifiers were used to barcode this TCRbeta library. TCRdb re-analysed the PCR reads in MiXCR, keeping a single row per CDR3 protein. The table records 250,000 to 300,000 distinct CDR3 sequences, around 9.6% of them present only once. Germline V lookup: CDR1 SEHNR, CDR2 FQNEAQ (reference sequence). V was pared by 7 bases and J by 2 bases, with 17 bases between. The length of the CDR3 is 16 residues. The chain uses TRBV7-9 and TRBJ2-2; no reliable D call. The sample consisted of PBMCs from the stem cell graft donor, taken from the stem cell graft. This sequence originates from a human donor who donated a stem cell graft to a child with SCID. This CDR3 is CASTPSGRPNTGELFF. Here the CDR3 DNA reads TGTGCCAGCACCCCGTCGGGCAGACCTAACACCGGGGAGCTGTTTTTT.